This is a list of T cell receptor beta chains from one sample in a study of cytomegalovirus exposure and HLA in healthy donors. Here immunoSEQ multiplex PCR was the method, and the copy in TCRdb shows in-frame clones only, minus some. The table records about 87,000 clones, 70% to 85% of them present only once. The specimen sequenced was PBMCs. Every receptor here comes from a man aged 25 to 40 in good health and CMV-seropositive. Each CDR3 is given with its conserved first and last residue. The D gene is left open where the match is weak. Not every row has a clone size; where given, it reads once, few, many or a size class.

>TRBJ1-1|-|TRBV27|-
CASSLSPQGRTEAFF
TGTGCCAGCAGTTTATCCCCTCAGGGGAGAACTGAAGCTTTCTTT
>TRBJ1-2|-|TRBV15|-
CATPGGYRRPSYGYTF
TGTGCCACGCCTGGTGGATACAGGAGACCGAGCTATGGCTACACCTTC
>TRBJ2-5|few|TRBV5-1|TRBD2
CASSIGTSGAQETQYF
TGCGCCAGCAGCATAGGGACTAGCGGGGCGCAAGAGACCCAGTACTTC
>TRBJ2-5|-|TRBV7-9|TRBD1
CASSGVGTAKETQYF
TGTGCCAGCAGCGGAGTGGGGACAGCCAAAGAGACCCAGTACTTC
>TRBJ1-1|-|TRBV7-8|TRBD1
CASSFDRGRTEAFF
TGTGCCAGCAGCTTCGACAGGGGAAGGACTGAAGCTTTCTTT
>TRBJ2-3|-|TRBV9|TRBD1
CASGEGTDTDTQYF
TGTGCCAGCGGGGAAGGGACAGACACAGATACGCAGTATTTT
>TRBJ1-5|few|TRBV15|-
CATSSYGGREPQNF
TGTGCCACCAGCAGCTACGGGGGGCGGGAGCCCCAGAATTTT
>TRBJ2-7|-|TRBV7-9|-
CASSFFQAGQYF
TGTGCCAGCAGCTTCTTTCAGGCCGGGCAGTACTTC
>TRBJ2-5|-|TRBV14|TRBD2
CASSPLLGLAGGETQYF
TGTGCCAGCAGCCCACTACTCGGGCTAGCGGGAGGGGAGACCCAGTACTTC
>TRBJ1-3|-|TRBV4-2|-
CASSQDPSGNTIYF
TGTGCCAGCAGCCAAGATCCATCTGGAAACACCATATATTTT
>TRBJ1-1|-|TRBV27|-
CASSFAAGRETEAFF
TGTGCCAGCAGTTTTGCGGCGGGGCGGGAGACTGAAGCTTTCTTT
>TRBJ2-1|-|TRBV14|-
CASSLDARYNNEQFF
TGTGCCAGCAGCCTAGACGCGAGATATAACAATGAGCAGTTCTTC
>TRBJ1-5|few|TRBV7-8|-
CASSPARGDQPQHF
TGTGCCAGCAGCCCAGCCCGGGGAGATCAGCCCCAGCATTTT
>TRBJ2-3|-|TRBV28|-
CASSDPGGPSTDTQYF
TGTGCCAGCAGTGACCCCGGGGGTCCTAGCACAGATACGCAGTATTTT
>TRBJ2-5|-|TRBV7-9|-
CASSYGPGQETQYF
TGTGCCAGCAGCTATGGACCAGGGCAAGAGACCCAGTACTTC
>TRBJ2-7|few|TRBV15|TRBD1
CATSKDRAPYEQYF
TGTGCCACCAGCAAAGACAGGGCCCCCTACGAGCAGTACTTC
>TRBJ2-2|-|TRBV7-2|-
CASRTSPTGELFF
TGTGCCAGCCGTACTTCTCCCACCGGGGAGCTGTTTTTT
>TRBJ1-5|-|TRBV18|-
CASSWRDSNQPQHF
TGTGCCAGCTCCTGGCGGGATAGCAATCAGCCCCAGCATTTT
>TRBJ2-7|-|TRBV5-1|-
CASSLEVTYEQYF
TGCGCCAGCAGCTTAGAGGTTACCTACGAGCAGTACTTC
>TRBJ1-1|few|TRBV30|-
CAWGGRQNTEAFF
TGTGCCTGGGGAGGCAGACAGAACACTGAAGCTTTCTTT
>TRBJ1-1|few|TRBV5-6|-
CASSLRGADTEAFF
TGTGCCAGCAGCTTGCGGGGGGCAGACACTGAAGCTTTCTTT
>TRBJ2-2|-|TRBV11-3|TRBD1
CASSRDRGNTGELFF
TGTGCCAGCAGCCGGGACAGGGGAAACACCGGGGAGCTGTTTTTT
>TRBJ2-7|-|TRBV2|TRBD1
CASSYPRQGDREQYF
TGTGCCAGCAGCTACCCCCGACAGGGAGATCGCGAGCAGTACTTC
>TRBJ2-7|-|TRBV7-6|-
CASSFGGLSYEQYF
TGTGCCAGCAGCTTTGGGGGCCTCTCCTACGAGCAGTACTTC
>TRBJ2-7|once|TRBV6-5|TRBD2
CASSYSLAGGIYEQYF
TGTGCCAGCAGTTACTCTTTAGCGGGAGGAATCTACGAGCAGTACTTC
>TRBJ2-3|-|TRBV15|TRBD2
CATSRAPSGMADTQYF
TGTGCCACCAGCAGAGCCCCCAGCGGGATGGCAGATACGCAGTATTTT
>TRBJ1-5|-|TRBV15|-
CATSRAETVSQPQHF
TGTGCCACCAGCAGAGCCGAGACAGTGAGTCAGCCCCAGCATTTT
>TRBJ2-5|-|TRBV5-8|TRBD1
CASSLGQGPDQETQYF
TGTGCCAGCAGCCTCGGACAGGGGCCGGACCAAGAGACCCAGTACTTC
>TRBJ2-7|-|TRBV7-2|-
CASSLDQTYEQYF
TGTGCCAGCAGCTTAGACCAGACCTACGAGCAGTACTTC
>TRBJ2-1|-|TRBV6-5|-
CASSYLRANEQFF
TGTGCCAGCAGTTACCTCAGGGCGAATGAGCAGTTCTTC
>TRBJ1-1|-|TRBV29-1|-
CSVRLGGSNTEAFF
TGCAGCGTTAGGCTAGGTGGGTCAAACACTGAAGCTTTCTTT
>TRBJ1-3|-|TRBV15|-
CATSRDLTVGNTIYF
TGTGCCACCAGCAGAGATCTGACAGTGGGAAACACCATATATTTT
>TRBJ2-7|-|TRBV11-3|-
CASSRGNGNGYEQYF
TGTGCCAGCAGCCGGGGTAACGGTAACGGGTACGAGCAGTACTTC
>TRBJ1-2|-|TRBV7-9|-
CASSSPGGYPYGYTF
TGTGCCAGCAGCTCACCGGGCGGGTACCCCTATGGCTACACCTTC
>TRBJ2-5|-|TRBV7-9|-
CASSPRGAETQYF
TGTGCCAGCAGCCCCAGGGGAGCGGAGACCCAGTACTTC
>TRBJ2-5|-|TRBV19|-
CASSIGGVQETQYF
TGTGCCAGTAGTATTGGCGGGGTCCAAGAGACCCAGTACTTC
>TRBJ1-2|-|TRBV28|-
CASTLDNLGGGYTF
TGTGCCAGCACCCTCGACAATCTCGGGGGAGGCTACACCTTC
>TRBJ1-1|-|TRBV15|-
CATSLGEDLGTEAFF
TGTGCCACCAGCCTAGGGGAGGACTTAGGGACTGAAGCTTTCTTT
>TRBJ2-1|-|TRBV10-3|-
CATTPGIATGEQFF
TGTGCCACCACCCCGGGGATAGCGACCGGTGAGCAGTTCTTC
>TRBJ2-2|-|TRBV6-5|-
CASSTGTYTGELFF
TGTGCCAGCAGCACCGGGACATACACCGGGGAGCTGTTTTTT
>TRBJ2-5|-|TRBV13|TRBD2
CASSLTGGGGETQYF
TGTGCCAGCAGCTTAACCGGGGGGGGAGGTGAGACCCAGTACTTC
>TRBJ1-1|-|TRBV27|TRBD1
CASSSDYRGGSTEAFF
TGTGCCAGCAGTTCCGACTACAGGGGGGGTAGCACTGAAGCTTTCTTT
>TRBJ2-3|few|TRBV5-1|TRBD2
CASSLVTSGYSTDTQYF
TGCGCCAGCAGCTTGGTGACTAGCGGGTATAGCACAGATACGCAGTATTTT
>TRBJ2-1|-|TRBV9|-
CASSVGLGAPYNEQFF
TGTGCCAGCAGCGTAGGGTTAGGGGCGCCCTACAATGAGCAGTTCTTC
>TRBJ2-1|-|TRBV5-4|TRBD2
CASSLVVMGLANEQFF
TGTGCCAGCAGCTTGGTTGTGATGGGACTAGCAAATGAGCAGTTCTTC
>TRBJ2-1|-|TRBV28|TRBD2
CASSRIGLADTYNEQFF
TGTGCCAGCAGTCGGATTGGACTAGCCGATACCTACAATGAGCAGTTCTTC
>TRBJ1-1|few|TRBV5-5|-
CASSSRTANTEAFF
TGTGCCAGCAGCTCGCGGACAGCGAACACTGAAGCTTTCTTT
>TRBJ2-1|few|TRBV14|TRBD2
CASSQVTGLAGGRRNEQFF
TGTGCCAGCAGCCAAGTAACGGGACTAGCGGGAGGAAGACGCAATGAGCAGTTCTTC
>TRBJ1-5|-|TRBV11-2|-
CASSPGFSNQPQHF
TGTGCCAGCAGCCCGGGTTTTAGCAATCAGCCCCAGCATTTT
>TRBJ2-7|few|TRBV4-1|TRBD2
CASSQEKTSGRPGEQYF
TGCGCCAGCAGCCAAGAAAAAACTAGCGGGAGGCCTGGAGAGCAGTACTTC
>TRBJ2-7|few|TRBV6-6|TRBD1
CASSYSVDRADEQYF
TGTGCCAGCAGTTACTCGGTGGACAGGGCGGACGAGCAGTACTTC
>TRBJ2-2|once|TRBV29-1|-
CSVLTGPADTGELFF
TGCAGCGTGCTAACAGGGCCCGCGGACACCGGGGAGCTGTTTTTT
>TRBJ1-2|-|TRBV23-1|-
CASTQEVFYGYTF
TGCGCCAGCACTCAAGAGGTTTTTTATGGCTACACCTTC
>TRBJ1-5|few|TRBV19|-
CASSIGEEHYSNQPQHF
TGTGCCAGTAGTATAGGGGAGGAACATTATAGCAATCAGCCCCAGCATTTT
>TRBJ2-7|-|TRBV19|-
CASSPWGRVDEQYF
TGTGCCAGTAGTCCCTGGGGCAGGGTCGACGAGCAGTACTTC
>TRBJ2-2|-|TRBV10-1|TRBD1
CASSPSGTGHTGELFF
TGCGCCAGCAGTCCAAGCGGGACAGGGCACACCGGGGAGCTGTTTTTT
>TRBJ2-2|-|TRBV9|-
CASSVGGIRELFF
TGTGCCAGCAGTGTCGGGGGTATTAGGGAGCTGTTTTTT
>TRBJ1-1|-|TRBV2|TRBD1
CASSEATGGGDTEAFF
TGTGCCAGCAGTGAAGCTACAGGGGGCGGAGACACTGAAGCTTTCTTT